This T cell receptor (beta chain) was retrieved from a study of blood T cells in healthy people across ages. Across the whole study: For every two T cells, template switching captured about one barcoded beta molecule.

Sample-barcoded 5' priming and a J-beta primer mix drove a second PCR of about 6 to 12 cycles. Carrying 12 random nucleotides, a template-switch adaptor labeled each individual cDNA molecule. At least 3 million CDR3-containing paired-end reads were obtained per sample. TCRdb reanalysed the 5' RACE reads using MiXCR and keeps one entry per CDR3 protein. The sample has approximately 820,000 distinct CDR3 sequences, about 42% seen once. The CDR3 spans 18 residues. The germline CDR1 and CDR2 sequences are SGHTA and FQGTGA. Trimming took 1 base from V and 0 from J; bases not matched to a gene: 5. Broader study findings: In long-lived donors, naive CD4+ cell counts and diversity exceeded those of aged donors.

This clonotype was observed a handful of times. Its specificity is unknown. The chain employs TRBV7-3 and TRBJ2-6; 8 nucleotides align to TRBD1. The receptor was derived from a man in his 60s in good health. The source material was blood. CDR3 bases: TGTGCCAGCAGCTTAAAGGGGACAGGACTCTCTGGGGCCAACGTCCTGACTTTC. This gives the protein CASSLKGTGLSGANVLTF.